This T cell receptor beta chain was recovered during a study of cytomegalovirus exposure and HLA in healthy donors. Study conclusions and caveats: The classifier, whose performance was assessed in both the original and validation cohorts, reportedly diagnosed cytomegalovirus status with high specificity and sensitivity. It was 164 TCR beta chains that were listed as cytomegalovirus-associated. In vitro, a few CMV-associated chains proved specific for CMV antigens. Rarity characterized most TCR sequences, yet some public TCRs appeared in many donors.

The trim removed 11 bases at V and 5 bases at J, leaving 9 bases unmatched. Germline values: CDR1 SNHLY, CDR2 FYNNEI. This CDR3 comprises 14 residues. Profiling relied on immunoSEQ multiplex PCR, and the TCRdb table lists in-frame clones only, not all of them. Here the sample spans around 100,000 clones, about 95% being singletons. Comments on this clone: The antigen is undetermined.

The chain combines TRBV2 with TRBJ1-2; 12 bases are a match to TRBD1. This receptor was identified in a woman in her late teens or twenties in good health and CMV-seronegative. The specimen was PBMCs. The CDR3 region is CAGGQGALGYGYTF. The CDR3 bases are TGTGCCGGGGGACAGGGGGCCCTAGGGTATGGCTACACCTTC. The full variable domain, completed using reference TRBV2 and TRBJ1-2, is EPEVTQTPSHQVTQMGQEVILRCVPISNHLYFYWYRQILGQKVEFLVSFYNNEISEKSEIFDDQFSVERPDGSNFTLKIRSTKLEDSAMYFCAGGQGALGYGYTFGSGTRLTVV.